Listed below are T cell receptor beta chains from one sample, sequenced in a study of T cells in Graves' hyperthyroidism and ophthalmopathy. In TCRdb, the multiplex PCR reads were re-called with MiXCR into one record per CDR3 protein. Found here are around 300,000 distinct CDR3 sequences, 22% of them singletons; the top ten hold roughly 60%. The sequenced material came from blood. These receptors were taken from a man aged 30 to 45 with Graves' ophthalmopathy. The CDR3 runs from the conserved cysteine through the conserved F or W. A D gene is named only where the DNA matches it firmly. Clone size is given for some rows only: seen once, a few or many times, or a class if the clone is expanded.

d_call j_call v_call clone_size cdr3_nt cdr3_aa
. TRBJ2-5 TRBV3-1 few TGTGCCAGCAGCCAAGATGGCGGGCGGAACTCTGTGAACTTC CASSQDGGRNSVNF
. TRBJ2-7 TRBV18 . TGTGCCAGCTCACCACGGATAAGCGGCACCTACGAGCAGTACTTC CASSPRISGTYEQYF
. TRBJ1-5 TRBV28 . TGTGCCAGCAGACTAATATCCGGCAATCAGCCCCAGCATTTT CASRLISGNQPQHF
TRBD2 TRBJ2-3 TRBV7-2 . TGTGCCAGCAGCTTACAAGCGGGAGGCCCAGATACGCAGTATTTT CASSLQAGGPDTQYF
. TRBJ2-7 TRBV11-2 many TGTGCCAGCAGCCCCCCGGGGGCGGCCTCCTACGAGCAGTACTTC CASSPPGAASYEQYF
. TRBJ2-1 TRBV18 many TGTGCCAGCTCACTTGTCCGGGACTCTTACAATGAGCAGTTCTTC CASSLVRDSYNEQFF
. TRBJ1-5 TRBV9 . TGTGCCAGCAGCCAATCAAGCGGAGGCCAGCCCCAGCATTTT CASSQSSGGQPQHF
. TRBJ2-2 TRBV20-1 . TGCAGTGTTAAGGGAGGGAACACCGGGGAGCTGTTTTTT CSVKGGNTGELFF
. TRBJ1-1 TRBV9 many TGTGCCAGCAGCGTAGAGGTGGACACTGAAGCTTTCTTT CASSVEVDTEAFF
TRBD1 TRBJ2-1 TRBV11-2 many TGTGCCAGCGATTGGGGGACAGGGTCCGACAATGAGCAGTTCTTC CASDWGTGSDNEQFF
TRBD1 TRBJ2-5 TRBV5-1 few TGCGCCAGCAGCTTGAGATCTGCGGGACAGGGAGAGACCCAGTACTTC CASSLRSAGQGETQYF
. TRBJ2-1 TRBV6-5 few TGTGCCAGCAGTTACTCGATTCTAGCTAGTGGGCGCAACAATGAGCAGTTCTTC CASSYSILASGRNNEQFF
. TRBJ2-6 TRBV27 many TGTGCCAGCAGTGTCCAGGGGTTTGGTGGGGCCAACGTCCTGACTTTC CASSVQGFGGANVLTF
TRBD2 TRBJ2-7 TRBV11-2 many TGTGCCAGCAGCTCAACTAGCGGGAGGGCCCGGAGCCCCTACGAGCAGTACTTC CASSSTSGRARSPYEQYF
. TRBJ1-2 TRBV28 few TGTGCCAGCACCGGAGACAGCCTTGGTGGCTACACCTTC CASTGDSLGGYTF
TRBD1 TRBJ2-1 TRBV19 few TGTGCCAGTAGAACCGGGACAGGCGGGATGGGCTACAACAATGAGCAGTTCTTC CASRTGTGGMGYNNEQFF
. TRBJ2-1 TRBV6-1 . TGTGCCAGCAGTAGGGATACCTACGAGCAGTTCTTC CASSRDTYEQFF
. TRBJ2-1 TRBV11-2 . TGTGCCAGCGGCACCACAGGGTTCTCCTCCTACAATGAGCAGTTCTTC CASGTTGFSSYNEQFF
. TRBJ1-1 TRBV2 . TGTGCCAGCAAAAAAGCGAACACTAAAGCTTTCTTT CASKKANTKAFF
. TRBJ1-5 TRBV30 many TGTGCCTGGTCAGGGAGAGTGGATCAGCCCCAGCATTTT CAWSGRVDQPQHF
. TRBJ1-4 TRBV7-9 once TGTGCCAGCACCCATCCGCCAGGGAGAGGCGAAAAACTGTTTTTT CASTHPPGRGEKLFF
. TRBJ1-2 TRBV28 many TGTGCCAGCAGTGTTAACTATGGCTACACCTTC CASSVNYGYTF
TRBD1 TRBJ2-1 TRBV20-1 many TGCAGTGCTAGAGATTGGAGTCTCCAGGGGGATGAGCAGTTCTTC CSARDWSLQGDEQFF
TRBD2 TRBJ2-3 TRBV29-1 . TGCAGCGTTGATCCTTGGACTAGCGGGAGCACAGATACGCAGTATTTT CSVDPWTSGSTDTQYF
. TRBJ1-5 TRBV12-5 . TGTGCTAGTGGTTCACAGTATAGCAATCAGCCCCGGCATTTT CASGSQYSNQPRHF